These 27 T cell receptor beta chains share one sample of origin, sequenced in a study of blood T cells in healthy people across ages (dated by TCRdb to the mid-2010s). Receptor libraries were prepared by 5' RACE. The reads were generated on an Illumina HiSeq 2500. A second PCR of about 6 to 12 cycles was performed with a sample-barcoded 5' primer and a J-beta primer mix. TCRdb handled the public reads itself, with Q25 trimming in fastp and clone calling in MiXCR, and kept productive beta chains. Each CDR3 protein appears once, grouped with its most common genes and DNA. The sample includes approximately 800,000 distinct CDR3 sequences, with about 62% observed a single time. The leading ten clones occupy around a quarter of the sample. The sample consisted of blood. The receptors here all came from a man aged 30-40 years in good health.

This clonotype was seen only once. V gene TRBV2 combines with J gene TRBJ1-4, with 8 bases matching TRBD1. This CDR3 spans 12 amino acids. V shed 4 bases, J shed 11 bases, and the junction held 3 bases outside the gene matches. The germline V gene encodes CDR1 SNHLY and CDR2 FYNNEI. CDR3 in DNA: TGTGCCAGCAGTGTTAGGACAGGGAAACTGTTTTTT. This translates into CASSVRTGKLFF.

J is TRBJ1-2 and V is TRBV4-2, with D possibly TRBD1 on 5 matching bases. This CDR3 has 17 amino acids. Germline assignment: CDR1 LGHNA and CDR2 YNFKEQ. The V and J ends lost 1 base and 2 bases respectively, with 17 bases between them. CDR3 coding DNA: TGTGCCAGCAGCCAAGTACTCACGCGGCAGGGAAACTATGGCTACACCTTC. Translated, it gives CASSQVLTRQGNYGYTF.

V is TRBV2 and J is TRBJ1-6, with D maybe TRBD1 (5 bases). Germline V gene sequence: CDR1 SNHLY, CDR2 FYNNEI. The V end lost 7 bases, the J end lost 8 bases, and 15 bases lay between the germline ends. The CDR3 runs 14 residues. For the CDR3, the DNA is TGTGCCAGCATCACGCGGGGGAGAGATTCACCCCTCCACTTT. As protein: CASITRGRDSPLHF.

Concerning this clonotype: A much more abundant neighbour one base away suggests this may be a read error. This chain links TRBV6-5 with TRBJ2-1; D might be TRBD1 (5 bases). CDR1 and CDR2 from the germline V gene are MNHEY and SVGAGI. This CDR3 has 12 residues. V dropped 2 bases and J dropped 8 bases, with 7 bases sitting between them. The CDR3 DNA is TGTGCCAGCAGTTACCCAGGGTATGAGCAGTTCTTC. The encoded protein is CASSYPGYEQFF.

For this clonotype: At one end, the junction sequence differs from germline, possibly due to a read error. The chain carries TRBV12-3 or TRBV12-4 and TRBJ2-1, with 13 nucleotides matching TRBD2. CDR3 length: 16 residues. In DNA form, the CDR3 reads TGTGCCAGCACTTGGACTAGCGGGGGCCAGGGCGATGAGCAGTTATTC. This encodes CASTWTSGGQGDEQLF.

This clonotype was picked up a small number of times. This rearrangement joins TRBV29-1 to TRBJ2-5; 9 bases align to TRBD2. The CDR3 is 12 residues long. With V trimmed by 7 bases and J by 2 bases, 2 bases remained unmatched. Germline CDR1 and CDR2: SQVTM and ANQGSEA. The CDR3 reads CSATSGQETQYF. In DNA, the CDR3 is TGCAGCGCGACTAGCGGTCAAGAGACCCAGTACTTC.

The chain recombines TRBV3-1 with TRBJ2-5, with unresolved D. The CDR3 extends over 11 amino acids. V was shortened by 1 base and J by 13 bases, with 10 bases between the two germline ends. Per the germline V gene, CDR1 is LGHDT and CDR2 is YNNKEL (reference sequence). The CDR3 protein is CASSQGDERYF. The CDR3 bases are TGTGCCAGCAGCCAAGGCGACGAGCGGTACTTC.

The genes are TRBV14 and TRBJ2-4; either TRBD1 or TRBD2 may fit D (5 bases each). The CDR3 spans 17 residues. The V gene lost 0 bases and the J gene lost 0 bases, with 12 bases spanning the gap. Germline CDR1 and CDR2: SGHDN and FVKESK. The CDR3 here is CASSQDLGDRAKNIQYF. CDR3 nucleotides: TGTGCCAGCAGCCAAGATCTGGGGGATCGAGCCAAAAACATTCAGTACTTC.

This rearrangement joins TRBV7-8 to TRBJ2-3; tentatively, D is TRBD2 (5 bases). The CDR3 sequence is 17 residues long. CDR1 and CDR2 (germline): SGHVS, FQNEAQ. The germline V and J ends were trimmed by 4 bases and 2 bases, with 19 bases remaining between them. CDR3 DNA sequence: TGTGCCAGCAGCTCCATGGGCCTTGGCGGGTTCACAGATACGCAGTATTTT. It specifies CASSSMGLGGFTDTQYF.

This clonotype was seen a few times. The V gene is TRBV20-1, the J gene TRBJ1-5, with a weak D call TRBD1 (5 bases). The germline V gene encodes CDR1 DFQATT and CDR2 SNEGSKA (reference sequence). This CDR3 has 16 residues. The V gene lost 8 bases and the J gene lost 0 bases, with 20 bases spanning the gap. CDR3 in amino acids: CSSNSLGHLSNQPQHF. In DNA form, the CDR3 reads TGCAGTTCAAACTCCCTAGGACACCTTAGCAATCAGCCCCAGCATTTT.

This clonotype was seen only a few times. The CDR3 protein is CASSEPQGRGSLPIPGYTF. CDR3 coding DNA: TGTGCCAGCAGTGAACCCCAGGGAAGAGGCTCCCTCCCCATTCCCGGCTACACCTTC. This chain links TRBV25-1 with TRBJ1-2, with D perhaps matching TRBD1 (5 bases). V was cut by 2 bases and J by 8 bases, with 30 bases left in between. This CDR3 contains 19 residues. Per germline, CDR1 MGHDK and CDR2 SYGVNS.

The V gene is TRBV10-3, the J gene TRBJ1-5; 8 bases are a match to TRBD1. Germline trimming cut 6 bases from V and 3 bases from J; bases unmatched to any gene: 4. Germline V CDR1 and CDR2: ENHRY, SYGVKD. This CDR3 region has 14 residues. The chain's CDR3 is CAISPGQVNQPQHF. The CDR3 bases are TGTGCCATCAGCCCGGGACAGGTCAATCAGCCCCAGCATTTT.

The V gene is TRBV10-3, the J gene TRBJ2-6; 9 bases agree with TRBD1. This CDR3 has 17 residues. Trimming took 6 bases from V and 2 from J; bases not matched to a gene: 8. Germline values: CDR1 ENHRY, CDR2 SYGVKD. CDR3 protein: CAISKQGAGAGANVLTF. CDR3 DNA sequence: TGTGCCATCAGCAAACAGGGGGCGGGTGCTGGGGCCAACGTCCTGACTTTC.

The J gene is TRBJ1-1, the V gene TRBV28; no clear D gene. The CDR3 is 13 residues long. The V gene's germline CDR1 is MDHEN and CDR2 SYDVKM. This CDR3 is CAHGRPRRTEAFF. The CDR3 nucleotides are TGTGCTCACGGTCGGCCCCGGAGGACTGAAGCTTTCTTT.

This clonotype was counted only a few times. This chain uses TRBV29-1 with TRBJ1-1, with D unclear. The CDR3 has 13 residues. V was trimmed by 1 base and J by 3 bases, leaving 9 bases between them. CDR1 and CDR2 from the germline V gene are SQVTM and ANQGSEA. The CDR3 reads CSVEVAPDTEAFF. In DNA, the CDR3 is TGCAGCGTTGAAGTGGCGCCGGACACTGAAGCTTTCTTT.

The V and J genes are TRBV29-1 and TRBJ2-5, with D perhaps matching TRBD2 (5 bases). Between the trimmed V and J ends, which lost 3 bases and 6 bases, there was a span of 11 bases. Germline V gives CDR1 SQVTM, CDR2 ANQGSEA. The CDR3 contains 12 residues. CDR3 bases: TGCAGCGTTGAGAGGGAATCGAAGACCCAGTACTTC. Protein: CSVERESKTQYF.

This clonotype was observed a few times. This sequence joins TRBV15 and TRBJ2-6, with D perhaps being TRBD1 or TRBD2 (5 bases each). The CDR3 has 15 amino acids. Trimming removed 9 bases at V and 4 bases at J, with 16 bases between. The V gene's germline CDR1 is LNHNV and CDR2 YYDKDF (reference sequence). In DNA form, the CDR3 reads TGTGCCACGAACGGGGCCTCAGGGGGGGCCAACGTCCTGACTTTC. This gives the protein CATNGASGGANVLTF.

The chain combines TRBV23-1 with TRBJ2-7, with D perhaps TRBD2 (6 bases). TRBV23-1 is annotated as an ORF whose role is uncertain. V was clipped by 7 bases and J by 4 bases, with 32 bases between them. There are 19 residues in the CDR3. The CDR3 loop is CASTNSRLLGGGGIYEQYF. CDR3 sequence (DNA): TGCGCCAGCACGAATTCCAGACTGCTGGGCGGTGGAGGGATTTACGAGCAGTACTTC.

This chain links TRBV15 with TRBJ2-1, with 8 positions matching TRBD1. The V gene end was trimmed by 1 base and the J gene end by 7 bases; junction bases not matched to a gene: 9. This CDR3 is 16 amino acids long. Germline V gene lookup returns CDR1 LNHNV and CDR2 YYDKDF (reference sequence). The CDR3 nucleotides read TGTGCCACCAGCAGAGTTCAGGGGGCGCCTCGGAATGAGCAGTTCTTC. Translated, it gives CATSRVQGAPRNEQFF. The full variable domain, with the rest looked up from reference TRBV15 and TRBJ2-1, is DAMVIQNPRYQVTQFGKPVTLSCSQTLNHNVMYWYQQKSSQAPKLLFHYYDKDFNNEADTPDNFQSRRPNTSFCFLDIRSPGLGDTAMYLCATSRVQGAPRNEQFFGPGTRLTVL.

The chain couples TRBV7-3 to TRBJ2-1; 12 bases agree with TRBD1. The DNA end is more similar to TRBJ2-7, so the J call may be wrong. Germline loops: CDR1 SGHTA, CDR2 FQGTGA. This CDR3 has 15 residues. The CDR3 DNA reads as TGTGCCAGCAGCACCGGGACAGGGGGCGGGAATGAGCAGTACTTC. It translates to CASSTGTGGGNEQYF.

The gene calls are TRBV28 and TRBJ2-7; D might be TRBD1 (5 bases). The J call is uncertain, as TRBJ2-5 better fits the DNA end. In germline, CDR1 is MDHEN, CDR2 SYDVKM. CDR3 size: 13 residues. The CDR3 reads CASSVGREETQYF. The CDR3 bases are TGTGCCAGCAGTGTTGGCAGGGAAGAGACCCAGTACTTC.

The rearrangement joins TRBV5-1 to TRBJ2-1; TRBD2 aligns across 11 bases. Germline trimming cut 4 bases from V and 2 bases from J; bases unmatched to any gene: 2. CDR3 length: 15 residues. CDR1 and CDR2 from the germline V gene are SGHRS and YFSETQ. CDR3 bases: TGCGCCAGCAGCGCGACTAGCGGGGCCTACAATGAGCAGTTCTTC. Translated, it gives CASSATSGAYNEQFF. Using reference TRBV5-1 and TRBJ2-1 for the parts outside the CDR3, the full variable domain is KAGVTQTPRYLIKTRGQQVTLSCSPISGHRSVSWYQQTPGQGLQFLFEYFSETQRNKGNFPGRFSGRQFSNSRSEMNVSTLELGDSALYLCASSATSGAYNEQFFGPGTRLTVL.

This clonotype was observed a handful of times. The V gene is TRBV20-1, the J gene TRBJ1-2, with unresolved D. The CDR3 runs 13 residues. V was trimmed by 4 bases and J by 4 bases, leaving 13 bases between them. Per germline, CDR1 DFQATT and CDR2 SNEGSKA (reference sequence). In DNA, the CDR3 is TGCAGTGCTATTCAAGGGTCGGGCTATGGCTACACCTTC. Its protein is CSAIQGSGYGYTF.

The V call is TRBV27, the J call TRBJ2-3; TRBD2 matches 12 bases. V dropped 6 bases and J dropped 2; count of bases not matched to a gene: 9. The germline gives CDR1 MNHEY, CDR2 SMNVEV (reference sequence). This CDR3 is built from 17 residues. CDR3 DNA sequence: TGTGCCAGCAGGGGGACTAGCGGGCGCTTATTCACAGATACGCAGTATTTT. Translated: CASRGTSGRLFTDTQYF.

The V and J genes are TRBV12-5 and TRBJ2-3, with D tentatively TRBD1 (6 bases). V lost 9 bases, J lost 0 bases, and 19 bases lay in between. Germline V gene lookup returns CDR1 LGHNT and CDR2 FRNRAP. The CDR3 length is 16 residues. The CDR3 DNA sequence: TGTGCTAGCTCCCGGCGTATGGGGGCGAGCACAGATACGCAGTATTTT. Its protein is CASSRRMGASTDTQYF.

CDR3 protein: CSARAALGYTF. CDR3 bases: TGCAGTGCTAGAGCCGCCCTTGGCTACACCTTC. This chain joins TRBV20-1 and TRBJ1-2; D remains ambiguous. Looked up from germline, CDR1 is DFQATT and CDR2 is SNEGSKA (reference sequence). V was cut by 1 base and J by 7 bases, with 7 bases left in between. CDR3 length equals 11 residues.

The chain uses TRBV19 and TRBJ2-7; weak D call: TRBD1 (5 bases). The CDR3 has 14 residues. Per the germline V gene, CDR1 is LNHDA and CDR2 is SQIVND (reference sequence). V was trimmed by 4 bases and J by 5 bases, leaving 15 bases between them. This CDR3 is CASSNRGASDEQYF. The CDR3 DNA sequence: TGTGCCAGTAGTAATAGGGGTGCGTCGGACGAGCAGTACTTC.